This T cell receptor beta chain was found in a study of PD-1 blockade in classical Hodgkin lymphoma. Assay: immunoSEQ multiplex PCR; the TCRdb copy retains only in-frame clones and omits some. The table records 95,000 to 100,000 clones, around 89% of them present only once. Patients all relapsed after autologous stem cell transplantation, and there was variation in brentuximab vedotin exposure. This CDR3 comprises 13 residues. Trimming took off 0 bases at V and 7 bases at J, with 10 bases between the two ends. CDR1 SGHDN and CDR2 FVKESK come from the germline V gene. This receptor was identified in a human donor with classical Hodgkin lymphoma. This chain connects TRBV14 to TRBJ2-7, with D hard to call. The source material was peripheral blood mononuclear cells (PBMCs), sampled before the second cycle of nivolumab. The CDR3 here is CASSQDGPNEQYF. The CDR3 DNA sequence: TGTGCCAGCAGCCAAGATGGGCCGAATGAGCAGTACTTC.